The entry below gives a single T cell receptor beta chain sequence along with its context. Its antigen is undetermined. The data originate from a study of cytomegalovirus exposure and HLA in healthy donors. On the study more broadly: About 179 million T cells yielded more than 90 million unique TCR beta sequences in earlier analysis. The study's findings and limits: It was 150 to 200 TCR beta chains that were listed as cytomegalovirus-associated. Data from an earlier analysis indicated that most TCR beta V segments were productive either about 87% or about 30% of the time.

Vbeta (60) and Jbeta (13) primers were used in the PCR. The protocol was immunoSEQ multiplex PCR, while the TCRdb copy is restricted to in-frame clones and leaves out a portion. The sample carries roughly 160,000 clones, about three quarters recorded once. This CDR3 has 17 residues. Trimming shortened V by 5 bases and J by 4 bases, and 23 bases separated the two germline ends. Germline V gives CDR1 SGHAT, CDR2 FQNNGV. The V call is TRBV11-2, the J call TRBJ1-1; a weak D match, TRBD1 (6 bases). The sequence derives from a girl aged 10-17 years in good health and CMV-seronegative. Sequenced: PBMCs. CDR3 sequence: CASSITPSGVLGTEAFF. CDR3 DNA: TGTGCCAGCAGCATAACACCTTCAGGGGTTCTTGGCACTGAAGCTTTCTTT.